This record concerns one T cell receptor beta chain sequence. The V end was cut by 2 bases, the J end by 6 bases, with 10 bases between. The germline gives CDR1 MDHEN, CDR2 SYDVKM. This CDR3 spans 13 amino acids. This sample was taken from a study of CD8 T cells in ankylosing spondylitis. MiXCR, run by TCRdb on the 5' RACE reads, gives a single entry per CDR3 protein. The sample has some 290,000 distinct CDR3 sequences; around 20% are singletons. The gene calls are TRBV28 and TRBJ1-2, with a tentative D call TRBD1 (5 bases). This receptor was obtained from a male donor with ankylosing spondylitis or in good health (not recorded which). Material: blood, either unsorted or a sorted T cell fraction (not recorded which). DNA for the CDR3: TGTGCCAGCAGTTTACAGGGTTCGGATGGCTACACCTTC. Translating it yields CASSLQGSDGYTF.